This T cell receptor (beta chain) appears in the sequencing data of a study of blood T cell repertoires in COVID-19. Background on the study: The United States, Italy and Spain were the sources of the acute and convalescent COVID-19 samples. T cells, B-cell-depleted T cells, or PBMCs provided the cDNA or gDNA that served as material.

This clone turned up a few times. Per the original methods: For nucleated cells, counts were estimated from reference gene primer amplification. Data came from immunoSEQ multiplex PCR; TCRdb stores just in-frame clones and leaves some out. V, J and clone size were drawn from that table, and D and trimming were deduced from the DNA. The repertoire holds roughly 63,000 clones, with about 74% as singletons. V was shortened by 1 base and J by 3 bases, with 15 bases between the two germline ends. CDR3 length: 16 amino acids. The germline V gene has CDR1 SGHRS and CDR2 YFSETQ. The gene calls are TRBV5-1 and TRBJ2-3; D might be TRBD2 (6 bases). The sequenced sample consisted of peripheral blood. The receptor was derived from a woman at least 80 years old with acute or convalescent COVID-19. CDR3 loop: CASSLFTGVETDTQYF. Written as DNA, the CDR3 is TGCGCCAGCAGCTTGTTTACGGGAGTTGAGACAGATACGCAGTATTTT.